The clone carrying this TCR beta chain turned up a few times. In the authors' workflow: Amplification from reference gene primers served as the basis for estimated nucleated cell counts. Clones were sequenced by immunoSEQ multiplex PCR, and TCRdb holds only the in-frame ones, with some missing. That table is the source of V, J and clone size, and D and trimming were worked out from the DNA. The profile covers about 220,000 clones, with approximately 80% appearing a single time and roughly 12% taken by the ten largest. The CDR3 contains 12 residues. Trimming removed 6 bases from V and 6 bases from J, with 11 bases in between. The data belong to a study of blood T cell repertoires in COVID-19. About the research overall: Both acute and convalescent COVID-19 samples were obtained from the United States, Italy and Spain. The cDNA or gDNA used as material had been derived from T cells, B-cell-depleted T cells, or PBMCs.

Sequenced input: peripheral blood. This receptor was identified in a human donor in a cohort sampled during active COVID-19. The chain links TRBV23-1 to TRBJ1-1, with D perhaps TRBD1 (6 bases). TRBV23-1 is reported as an ORF; its role is uncertain. CDR3 amino acids: CASSQEGAEAFF. The CDR3 DNA reads as TGCGCCAGCAGCCAAGAGGGGGCTGAAGCTTTCTTT.